The rows below give T cell receptor beta chains drawn from one sample of a study of blood T cell repertoires in COVID-19. Libraries were prepared by immunoSEQ multiplex PCR; TCRdb keeps only in-frame clonotypes and omits some of them. The sample includes hundreds of thousands of clones, about 90% of them seen just once. Sequencing used PBMCs or T cells enriched from blood (not recorded which). All receptors derive from a man in his fifties or sixties who had been exposed to COVID-19. Each CDR3 is given with its conserved first and last residue. D genes are given only for firm matches. Clone size is not always given. Where it is, it says once, few, many or a class for expanded clones.

V: TRBV19; J: TRBJ2-1; size: NA; D: NA; CDR3: CASSTQGIVLYNEQFF; DNA: TGTGCCAGTAGTACCCAGGGAATCGTTCTATACAATGAGCAGTTCTTC
V: TRBV7-9; J: TRBJ2-1; size: NA; D: NA; CDR3: CASSLAFGNEQFF; DNA: TGTGCCAGCAGCTTAGCTTTCGGCAATGAGCAGTTCTTC
V: TRBV3-1/TRBV3-2; J: TRBJ2-2; size: NA; D: TRBD2; CDR3: CASSQWRELIGELFF; DNA: TGTGCCAGCAGCCAGTGGCGGGAGTTGATCGGGGAGCTGTTTTTT
V: TRBV9; J: TRBJ2-2; size: NA; D: NA; CDR3: CASSVGSRGIGELFF; DNA: TGTGCCAGCAGCGTAGGTAGTAGGGGGATCGGGGAGCTGTTTTTT
V: TRBV7-2; J: TRBJ1-1; size: once; D: NA; CDR3: CASSFTSYDTEAFF; DNA: TGTGCCAGCAGCTTCACATCTTACGACACTGAAGCTTTCTTT
V: TRBV5-1; J: TRBJ1-1; size: NA; D: TRBD1; CDR3: CASSSPGQPNTEAFF; DNA: TGCGCCAGCAGCTCCCCGGGACAGCCGAACACTGAAGCTTTCTTT
V: TRBV5-1; J: TRBJ1-4; size: once; D: NA; CDR3: CASSLATRGIHPSTNEKLFF; DNA: TGCGCCAGCAGCTTGGCGACCAGGGGTATTCATCCGTCAACTAATGAAAAACTGTTTTTT
V: TRBV5-4; J: TRBJ2-5; size: NA; D: TRBD2; CDR3: CASSLGREGQETQYF; DNA: TGTGCCAGCAGCTTGGGGCGGGAGGGGCAAGAGACCCAGTACTTC
V: TRBV7-6; J: TRBJ2-1; size: NA; D: TRBD2; CDR3: CASSFLGEGGSFVGNEQFF; DNA: TGTGCCAGCAGCTTCCTCGGAGAGGGCGGGAGTTTCGTCGGAAATGAGCAGTTCTTC
V: TRBV14; J: TRBJ1-6; size: NA; D: NA; CDR3: CASSQESGAYNSPLHF; DNA: TGTGCCAGCAGCCAAGAGTCCGGGGCCTATAATTCACCCCTCCACTTT
V: TRBV6-5; J: TRBJ1-2; size: NA; D: TRBD1; CDR3: CASSYRGPYYGYTF; DNA: TGTGCCAGCAGTTACAGGGGGCCCTACTATGGCTACACCTTC
V: TRBV9; J: TRBJ1-3; size: once; D: NA; CDR3: CASSVDLLSGNTIYF; DNA: TGTGCCAGCAGCGTAGATCTCCTCTCTGGAAACACCATATATTTT
V: TRBV28; J: TRBJ1-2; size: NA; D: NA; CDR3: CASSFGGSISLNYGYTF; DNA: TGTGCCAGCAGTTTTGGAGGGAGCATATCACTTAACTATGGCTACACCTTC
V: TRBV11-2; J: TRBJ1-2; size: NA; D: NA; CDR3: CASSSSRGGYGYTF; DNA: TGTGCCAGCAGCTCTTCCAGGGGTGGTTATGGCTACACCTTC
V: TRBV2; J: TRBJ2-2; size: few; D: NA; CDR3: CASRPRGNTGELFF; DNA: TGTGCCAGCAGACCCCGGGGGAACACCGGGGAGCTGTTTTTT
V: TRBV2; J: TRBJ2-7; size: NA; D: NA; CDR3: CASSLNDIAEQYF; DNA: TGTGCCAGCAGTTTGAATGACATTGCCGAGCAGTACTTC
V: TRBV18; J: TRBJ1-1; size: NA; D: NA; CDR3: CASGARSESPFF; DNA: TGTGCCAGCGGAGCGAGGTCCGAATCCCCTTTCTTT
V: TRBV3-1/TRBV3-2; J: TRBJ1-3; size: NA; D: NA; CDR3: CASSQDLRGFSGNTIYF; DNA: TGTGCCAGCAGCCAAGATCTACGGGGGTTCTCTGGAAACACCATATATTTT
V: TRBV9; J: TRBJ1-6; size: NA; D: NA; CDR3: CASTGVGYNSPLHF; DNA: TGTGCCAGCACCGGGGTGGGCTATAATTCACCCCTCCACTTT
V: TRBV16; J: TRBJ1-4; size: NA; D: NA; CDR3: CASSQSEHSGNEKLFF; DNA: TGTGCCAGCAGCCAATCTGAGCACAGTGGTAATGAAAAACTGTTTTTT
V: TRBV6-5; J: TRBJ1-2; size: NA; D: NA; CDR3: CASSFDRRNYGYTF; DNA: TGTGCCAGCAGCTTTGACAGGCGTAACTATGGCTACACCTTC
V: TRBV29-1; J: TRBJ2-7; size: NA; D: TRBD2; CDR3: CSAPALAGDGSHYEQYF; DNA: TGCAGCGCCCCCGCCCTAGCGGGGGACGGATCCCATTACGAGCAGTACTTC
V: TRBV4-1; J: TRBJ2-2; size: NA; D: NA; CDR3: CASSPGAVSNTGELFF; DNA: TGCGCCAGCAGCCCCGGAGCAGTTTCGAACACCGGGGAGCTGTTTTTT
V: TRBV7-9; J: TRBJ2-1; size: NA; D: TRBD1; CDR3: CASSPLSGTGGNEQFF; DNA: TGTGCCAGCAGCCCGTTATCCGGGACAGGGGGCAATGAGCAGTTCTTC
V: TRBV7-3; J: TRBJ2-5; size: NA; D: NA; CDR3: CASSPTGLQETQYF; DNA: TGTGCCAGCAGCCCGACAGGACTCCAAGAGACCCAGTACTTC
V: TRBV24-1; J: TRBJ2-7; size: once; D: TRBD1; CDR3: CATSDPRGQGGYEQYF; DNA: TGTGCCACCAGTGATCCCCGGGGACAGGGTGGGTACGAGCAGTACTTC
V: TRBV7-9; J: TRBJ1-1; size: NA; D: NA; CDR3: CASSSHRATEAFF; DNA: TGTGCCAGCAGCTCCCACAGGGCCACTGAAGCTTTCTTT
V: TRBV7-8; J: TRBJ1-2; size: NA; D: NA; CDR3: CASSQGLIGYTF; DNA: TGTGCCAGCAGCCAGGGACTTATAGGCTACACCTTC
V: TRBV7-2; J: TRBJ1-4; size: NA; D: NA; CDR3: CASSLPGSPNEKLFF; DNA: TGTGCCAGCAGCTTACCCGGGTCGCCTAATGAAAAACTGTTTTTT
V: TRBV19; J: TRBJ2-7; size: once; D: NA; CDR3: CASSISWGAEQYF; DNA: TGTGCCAGTAGTATATCTTGGGGAGCCGAGCAGTACTTC
V: TRBV18; J: TRBJ2-3; size: NA; D: NA; CDR3: CASSPPGTGIFTDTQYF; DNA: TGTGCCAGCTCACCACCTGGGACTGGAATCTTCACAGATACGCAGTATTTT
V: TRBV5-1; J: TRBJ1-5; size: NA; D: NA; CDR3: CASSDDGLNQPQHF; DNA: TGCGCCAGCAGCGATGACGGACTCAATCAGCCCCAGCATTTT
V: TRBV5-8; J: TRBJ1-2; size: NA; D: NA; CDR3: CASSSDREGYTF; DNA: TGTGCCAGCAGCTCGGACAGAGAAGGCTACACCTTC
V: TRBV9; J: TRBJ2-3; size: NA; D: NA; CDR3: CASSVGRGGTTDTQYF; DNA: TGTGCCAGCAGCGTCGGACGCGGCGGGACCACAGATACGCAGTATTTT
V: TRBV18; J: TRBJ2-7; size: once; D: NA; CDR3: CASSPGAGDEQYF; DNA: TGTGCCAGCTCACCAGGTGCCGGGGACGAGCAGTACTTC
V: TRBV4-2; J: TRBJ2-1; size: NA; D: TRBD2; CDR3: CASSPLLAASSYNEQFF; DNA: TGTGCCAGCAGCCCCCTTCTAGCGGCGAGCTCCTACAATGAGCAGTTCTTC
V: TRBV19; J: TRBJ1-5; size: NA; D: NA; CDR3: CASRRDSNQPQHF; DNA: TGTGCCAGTAGGCGAGATAGCAATCAGCCCCAGCATTTT
V: TRBV29-1; J: TRBJ2-3; size: NA; D: TRBD1; CDR3: CSAVGQGRADTQYF; DNA: TGCAGCGCCGTCGGACAGGGTCGAGCAGATACGCAGTATTTT
V: TRBV28; J: TRBJ1-5; size: few; D: TRBD1; CDR3: CASSRDRRYQPQHF; DNA: TGTGCCAGCAGCCGGGACAGGAGGTATCAGCCCCAGCATTTT
V: TRBV5-1; J: TRBJ1-3; size: NA; D: TRBD1; CDR3: CASSLAGQGAGNTIYF; DNA: TGCGCCAGCAGCTTGGCCGGACAGGGGGCTGGAAACACCATATATTTT
V: TRBV7-3; J: TRBJ1-1; size: NA; D: TRBD1; CDR3: CASSFQGGDTEAFF; DNA: TGTGCCAGCAGCTTTCAGGGGGGTGACACTGAAGCTTTCTTT
V: TRBV3-1/TRBV3-2; J: TRBJ1-5; size: few; D: NA; CDR3: CASSPSWDSSNQPQHF; DNA: TGTGCCAGCAGCCCAAGTTGGGACTCTAGCAATCAGCCCCAGCATTTT
V: TRBV10-3; J: TRBJ2-7; size: NA; D: TRBD1; CDR3: CAISRDRGHYEQYF; DNA: TGTGCCATCAGCCGGGACAGGGGGCATTACGAGCAGTACTTC
V: TRBV6-1; J: TRBJ1-6; size: NA; D: NA; CDR3: CASSERQGRNSPLHF; DNA: TGTGCCAGCAGTGAAAGGCAGGGTCGGAATTCACCCCTCCACTTT
V: TRBV4-1; J: TRBJ1-6; size: NA; D: NA; CDR3: CASSQARHQGFYNSPLHF; DNA: TGCGCCAGCAGCCAAGCTAGACACCAGGGATTCTATAATTCACCCCTCCACTTT
V: TRBV11-2; J: TRBJ2-3; size: NA; D: NA; CDR3: CASSGRDFRGTDTQYF; DNA: TGTGCCAGCAGCGGACGGGATTTCAGGGGTACAGATACGCAGTATTTT
V: TRBV9; J: TRBJ1-1; size: NA; D: TRBD1; CDR3: CASSAPTGGSTEAFF; DNA: TGTGCCAGCAGCGCCCCGACAGGGGGCAGCACTGAAGCTTTCTTT
V: TRBV27; J: TRBJ1-2; size: NA; D: TRBD1; CDR3: CASSLRDRVGYGYTF; DNA: TGTGCCAGCAGTCTCCGGGACAGGGTGGGCTATGGCTACACCTTC
V: TRBV9; J: TRBJ1-2; size: NA; D: NA; CDR3: CASSASGIGGYTF; DNA: TGTGCCAGCAGCGCCTCGGGGATCGGCGGCTACACCTTC
V: TRBV9; J: TRBJ1-2; size: NA; D: NA; CDR3: CASSVRGDRYYGYTF; DNA: TGTGCCAGCAGCGTACGGGGGGACCGTTATTATGGCTACACCTTC
V: TRBV5-1; J: TRBJ2-7; size: NA; D: TRBD2; CDR3: CASSLGLAGVRLISYEQYF; DNA: TGCGCCAGCAGCTTGGGACTAGCGGGGGTAAGACTAATTTCCTACGAGCAGTACTTC
V: TRBV29-1; J: TRBJ2-7; size: NA; D: NA; CDR3: CSVEVNYEQYF; DNA: TGCAGCGTTGAAGTCAATTACGAGCAGTACTTC
V: TRBV7-3; J: TRBJ2-7; size: NA; D: NA; CDR3: CASSSPGVAGEQYF; DNA: TGTGCCAGCAGCTCCCCAGGGGTGGCAGGCGAGCAGTACTTC
V: TRBV28; J: TRBJ1-3; size: NA; D: NA; CDR3: CATAEAAGNTIYF; DNA: TGTGCCACCGCGGAGGCAGCTGGAAACACCATATATTTT
V: TRBV5-4; J: TRBJ1-2; size: NA; D: NA; CDR3: CASSLWGGGDYGYTF; DNA: TGTGCCAGCAGCTTGTGGGGGGGCGGTGACTATGGCTACACCTTC
V: TRBV3-1/TRBV3-2; J: TRBJ1-5; size: NA; D: NA; CDR3: CASSQGGRGKQPQHF; DNA: TGTGCCAGCAGCCAAGGGGGCCGTGGTAAACAGCCCCAGCATTTT
V: TRBV10-3; J: TRBJ1-5; size: NA; D: NA; CDR3: CAISESTKSNQPQHF; DNA: TGTGCCATCAGTGAGTCTACAAAGAGCAATCAGCCCCAGCATTTT
V: TRBV30; J: TRBJ2-3; size: NA; D: NA; CDR3: CAWSGIGHPTDTQYF; DNA: TGTGCCTGGAGTGGAATTGGACACCCCACAGATACGCAGTATTTT
V: TRBV28; J: TRBJ2-3; size: NA; D: TRBD2; CDR3: CASSLTPSGSTDTQYF; DNA: TGTGCCAGCAGTTTAACTCCTAGCGGAAGCACAGATACGCAGTATTTT
V: TRBV7-3; J: TRBJ2-1; size: NA; D: TRBD2; CDR3: CASSSLGGAGDNEQFF; DNA: TGTGCCAGCAGCTCCCTTGGGGGAGCGGGAGACAATGAGCAGTTCTTC